These 31 T cell receptor beta chains share one sample of origin, sequenced in a study of response to subunit inactivated influenza vaccine. TCRdb redid the calling of the RT-PCR reads with MiXCR, one entry per CDR3 protein. The sample shows 650,000 to 800,000 distinct CDR3 sequences, roughly 14% of them seen only once. Here the sequenced sample was PBMCs from blood, taken 14 to 15 days before vaccination. All receptors derive from a man aged 45-65 years who received an inactivated influenza vaccine.

This clonotype came up a few times. The chain has TRBV29-1 and TRBJ2-2; 10 nucleotides align to TRBD1. Trimming at V came to 5 bases and at J to 3 bases, leaving 9 bases not matched to a gene. Germline CDR1 reads SQVTM; CDR2 reads ANQGSEA. This CDR3 spans 16 amino acids. In nucleotides, the CDR3 is TGCAGCGTTCGACAGGGGGCGGGGAGGGACACCGGGGAGCTGTTTTTT. Residues: CSVRQGAGRDTGELFF.

A word on this clonotype: Relative to the germline gene, one junction end is altered; a read error may explain this. The chain has TRBV10-3 and TRBJ2-2, with D perhaps TRBD2 (5 bases). The CDR3 length is 13 residues. Germline loops: CDR1 ENHRY, CDR2 SYGVKD. The CDR3 nucleotides read TGTGCCATCAGTGGAGGGAACGCCGGGGAGCTGTTTTTT. This codes for CAISGGNAGELFF.

This clonotype was recorded at least ten times. The genes are TRBV20-1 and TRBJ1-1, with unresolved D. This CDR3 has 12 residues. Germline CDR1 and CDR2: DFQATT and SNEGSKA (reference sequence). CDR3 DNA: TGCCGGGTCGGTACCTCGAACACTGAAGCTTTCTTT. This sequence encodes CRVGTSNTEAFF.

J is TRBJ2-1 and V is TRBV12-3 or TRBV12-4, with D possibly TRBD2 on 5 matching bases. Trimming shortened V by 7 bases and J by 7 bases, and 17 bases separated the two germline ends. This CDR3 has 14 residues. The CDR3 DNA reads TGTGCCAGCACCCCCGGAGGTTCCCCGAATGAGCAGTTCTTC. Encoded protein: CASTPGGSPNEQFF.

This clonotype occurred a few times. This chain links TRBV6-1 with TRBJ1-5; D remains unclear. Germline loops: CDR1 MNHNS, CDR2 SASEGT. There are 14 residues in the CDR3. Trimming pared 3 bases from V and 4 bases from J, leaving 10 bases between. The CDR3 here is CASSEGPGNQPQHF. The CDR3, as DNA: TGTGCCAGCAGTGAGGGCCCGGGTAATCAGCCCCAGCATTTT.

The V call is TRBV10-3, the J call TRBJ2-7, with 9 positions matching TRBD1. The CDR3 covers 14 residues. V lost 5 bases to trimming and J lost 3 bases; unmatched junction nucleotides: 5. Germline lookup yields CDR1 ENHRY and CDR2 SYGVKD. The CDR3 nucleotides read TGTGCCATCAGTACCGGGACAGGGTTCTACGAGCAGTACTTC. It encodes CAISTGTGFYEQYF.

This clonotype was detected only a few times. V is TRBV7-9 and J is TRBJ1-2; D gene unclear. CDR1 and CDR2 from the germline V gene are SEHNR and FQNEAQ (reference sequence). This CDR3 region has 14 residues. Trimming removed 0 bases at V and 2 bases at J, with 7 bases between. CDR3 amino acids: CASSLARGNYGYTF. CDR3 DNA: TGTGCCAGCAGCTTAGCGAGAGGGAACTATGGCTACACCTTC.

This clonotype appeared a few times. The genes are TRBV12-3 or TRBV12-4 and TRBJ2-1; 12 bases align to TRBD2. The CDR3 covers 15 residues. The J segment lost 9 bases and the V segment lost 3 bases, leaving 6 bases of the junction unmatched. This CDR3 is CASSFRTSGTGEQFF. Here the CDR3 DNA reads TGTGCCAGCAGTTTTAGGACTAGCGGGACCGGTGAGCAGTTCTTC.

This chain joins TRBV7-9 and TRBJ2-1; weak D call: TRBD1 (5 bases). The CDR3 runs 15 residues. Germline V CDR1 and CDR2: SEHNR, FQNEAQ (reference sequence). V gave up 2 bases and J gave up 2 bases, with 10 bases separating them. The CDR3 DNA is TGTGCCAGCAGCTTAAATCCAGGGCCCTACAATGAGCAGTTCTTC. Its translation: CASSLNPGPYNEQFF.

This clonotype has at least ten counts. This chain uses TRBV12-3 or TRBV12-4 with TRBJ1-2, with D unclear. V lost 2 bases and J lost 8, with 9 bases in between. This CDR3 has 12 amino acids. The CDR3 is CASSLTAEGYTF. CDR3 nucleotide sequence: TGTGCCAGCAGTTTAACGGCGGAAGGCTACACCTTC.

Details on this clonotype: This may be a read error: a much more frequent sequence differs by one nucleotide. This rearrangement joins TRBV4-2 to TRBJ2-7, with 9 bases aligning to TRBD1. This CDR3 has 17 residues. From germline, CDR1 is LGHNA and CDR2 YNFKEQ. Losses at the gene ends were 2 bases for V and 11 bases for J; bases not matched to a gene: 19. This CDR3 is CASSQYLTPDRGQVEYF. CDR3 nucleotide sequence: TGTGCCAGCAGCCAATACCTAACCCCGGACAGGGGCCAGGTGGAGTACTTC.

The V gene is TRBV7-8, the J gene TRBJ2-2; maybe TRBD1 (5 bases). CDR3 size: 14 residues. V lost 4 bases and J 6 bases, leaving 12 bases between the germline ends. The V gene's germline CDR1 is SGHVS and CDR2 FQNEAQ. CDR3 nucleotides: TGTGCCAGCAGCTCTACGGACAATCCCGGGGAGCTGTTTTTT. Encoded protein: CASSSTDNPGELFF.

J is TRBJ2-1 and V is TRBV5-5, with D unresolved. The germline CDR1 and CDR2 sequences are SGHKS and YYEKEE (reference sequence). V lost 0 bases and J lost 0, with 13 bases in between. The CDR3 runs 17 residues. CDR3 loop: CASSLGLASPSYNEQFF. CDR3 coding DNA: TGTGCCAGCAGCTTGGGTTTAGCTTCTCCCTCCTACAATGAGCAGTTCTTC.

A few counts support this clonotype. The J gene is TRBJ2-7, the V gene TRBV28, with 8 bases fitting TRBD2. The CDR3 totals 12 residues. Germline assignment: CDR1 MDHEN and CDR2 SYDVKM. Unmatched junction bases numbered 0, after V lost 6 bases and J lost 2 bases. CDR3 in amino acids: CASRREAYEQYF. The CDR3 DNA sequence: TGTGCCAGCAGGCGGGAGGCCTACGAGCAGTACTTC. The entire variable domain, with the rest obtained from reference TRBV28 and TRBJ2-7, is as follows: DVKVTQSSRYLVKRTGEKVFLECVQDMDHENMFWYRQDPGLGLRLIYFSYDVKMKEKGDIPEGYSVSREKKERFSLILESASTNQTSMYLCASRREAYEQYFGPGTRLTVT.

The J gene is TRBJ1-1, the V gene TRBV5-1; TRBD1 aligns across 9 bases. With 3 bases clipped from V and 5 bases from J, the junction kept 5 bases outside the gene matches. CDR1 SGHRS and CDR2 YFSETQ come from the germline V gene. The CDR3 runs 14 residues. This CDR3 reads CASSSRDRVTEAFF. The CDR3 DNA sequence: TGCGCCAGCAGCTCCCGGGACAGGGTGACTGAAGCTTTCTTT.

This clonotype was counted at least ten times. This chain joins TRBV29-1 and TRBJ2-7; 10 bases map to TRBD1. CDR1 SQVTM and CDR2 ANQGSEA come from the germline V gene. CDR3 length equals 14 residues. The V and J ends lost 5 bases and 1 base, in that order; junction bases with no gene match: 5. The CDR3 here is CSVLRQGASYEQYF. CDR3 bases: TGCAGCGTTCTACGACAGGGGGCTTCCTACGAGCAGTACTTC.

Ten or more counts support this clonotype. The J gene is TRBJ1-4, the V gene TRBV7-9, with 12 nucleotides matching TRBD1. Germline CDR1 and CDR2: SEHNR and FQNEAQ (reference sequence). This CDR3 contains 16 residues. The J segment lost 6 bases and the V segment lost 5 bases, leaving 7 bases of the junction unmatched. CDR3 sequence reads: CASSTGTGGGHEKLFF. DNA of the CDR3: TGTGCCAGCAGCACCGGGACAGGGGGCGGGCATGAAAAACTGTTTTTT.

J is TRBJ2-1 and V is TRBV30; the D gene could be TRBD1 or TRBD2 (5 bases each). Germline V gene lookup returns CDR1 GTSNPN and CDR2 SVGIG (reference sequence). Trimming pared 4 bases from V and 0 bases from J, leaving 13 bases between. The CDR3 extends over 15 amino acids. The CDR3 spells CAWNKGDPSYNEQFF. The CDR3 coding sequence is TGTGCCTGGAATAAAGGGGACCCCTCCTACAATGAGCAGTTCTTC. Full variable domain (rest looked up from reference TRBV30 and TRBJ2-1): SQTIHQWPATLVQPVGSPLSLECTVEGTSNPNLYWYRQAAGRGLQLLFYSVGIGQISSEVPQNLSASRPQDRQFILSSKKLLLSDSGFYLCAWNKGDPSYNEQFFGPGTRLTVL.

This clonotype was seen more than once but under ten times. CDR3: CASSQDSAESSYEQYF. CDR3 DNA sequence: TGCGCCAGCAGCCAAGATTCGGCAGAGAGCTCCTACGAGCAGTACTTC. The chain uses TRBV4-1 and TRBJ2-7, with D uncertain. Per the germline V gene, CDR1 is MGHRA and CDR2 is YSYEKL. V lost 0 bases, J lost 0 bases, and 12 bases lay in between. This CDR3 contains 16 residues.

This sequence joins TRBV5-1 and TRBJ2-3; D is undetermined. Trimming took 6 bases from V and 2 from J, leaving 13 bases between them. The CDR3 loop spans 14 amino acids. Germline V gives CDR1 SGHRS, CDR2 YFSETQ. In DNA, the CDR3 is TGCGCCAGCAACCCAAGGCCGGTCACAGATACGCAGTATTTT. The encoded protein is CASNPRPVTDTQYF.

The J gene is TRBJ2-7, the V gene TRBV20-1; 10 nucleotides align to TRBD2. V gave up 1 base and J gave up 4 bases; unmatched junction bases: 10. The CDR3 has 16 amino acids. Germline assignment: CDR1 DFQATT and CDR2 SNEGSKA (reference sequence). The chain's CDR3 is CSARVLAGPAEYEQYF. CDR3 nucleotides: TGCAGTGCTAGAGTACTAGCGGGGCCAGCAGAGTACGAGCAGTACTTC.

The V gene is TRBV19, the J gene TRBJ1-1, with 8 bases that match TRBD1. V was clipped by 6 bases and J by 1 base; unmatched bases: 4. The CDR3 sequence is 14 residues long. Germline assignment: CDR1 LNHDA and CDR2 SQIVND (reference sequence). The CDR3 is CASRRDRGNTEAFF. The DNA for the CDR3 is TGTGCCAGTAGACGTGACAGGGGGAACACTGAAGCTTTCTTT. Supplemented by reference TRBV19 and TRBJ1-1, the full variable domain reads DGGITQSPKYLFRKEGQNVTLSCEQNLNHDAMYWYRQDPGQGLRLIYYSQIVNDFQKGDIAEGYSVSREKKESFPLTVTSAQKNPTAFYLCASRRDRGNTEAFFGQGTRLTVV.

This clonotype has more than one count but fewer than ten. The CDR3 protein is CASSLGVGLAGSEQYF. CDR3 DNA sequence: TGTGCCAGCAGCTTGGGCGTGGGACTAGCGGGGTCCGAGCAGTACTTC. The rearrangement links TRBV7-2 to TRBJ2-7; 13 bases are a match to TRBD2. Looked up from germline, CDR1 is SGHTA and CDR2 is FQGNSA. The J segment lost 6 bases and the V segment lost 3 bases, leaving 8 bases of the junction unmatched. The CDR3 consists of 16 residues.

The chain combines TRBV10-3 with TRBJ1-1; TRBD1 might be the D (6 bases). The length of the CDR3 is 18 residues. Germline CDR1 reads ENHRY; CDR2 reads SYGVKD. V was cut by 2 bases and J by 1 base, with 20 bases left in between. The CDR3 DNA is TGTGCCATCAGTGAGACACACAGGGAGGGCTCTAGGAACACTGAAGCTTTCTTT. This codes for CAISETHREGSRNTEAFF.

The chain couples TRBV12-3 or TRBV12-4 to TRBJ2-3; D gene uncertain. Trimming stripped 2 bases from V and 1 base from J, with 7 bases between. This CDR3 is built from 14 residues. The CDR3 nucleotides read TGTGCCAGCAGTTTATCCCTGGGCACAGATACGCAGTATTTT. This gives the protein CASSLSLGTDTQYF.

Only a few counts were recorded for this clonotype. The gene calls are TRBV4-2 and TRBJ2-2, with D hard to call. The CDR3 is made up of 15 amino acids. The germline V gene encodes CDR1 LGHNA and CDR2 YNFKEQ. V dropped 2 bases and J dropped 2 bases, with 9 bases sitting between them. CDR3 region: CASSQKPHNTGELFF. The CDR3 DNA follows: TGTGCCAGCAGCCAAAAGCCCCATAACACCGGGGAGCTGTTTTTT.

This chain uses TRBV29-1 with TRBJ2-2; D uncertain. This CDR3 has 12 amino acids. Between the trimmed V and J ends, which lost 8 bases and 5 bases, there was a span of 12 bases. Germline CDR1 SQVTM, CDR2 ANQGSEA. The CDR3 protein is CSPIHGTGELFF. The CDR3 DNA reads as TGCAGCCCAATCCACGGTACCGGGGAGCTGTTTTTT.

Only a few counts were recorded for this clonotype. The rearrangement links TRBV9 to TRBJ2-7; maybe TRBD2 (5 bases). The CDR3 is 15 amino acids. The V gene's germline CDR1 is SGDLS and CDR2 YYNGEE. Deletions cut 1 base from V and 4 bases from J, with 15 bases between. The CDR3 spells CASSVSPAEKYEQYF. In DNA form, the CDR3 reads TGTGCCAGCAGCGTATCCCCAGCGGAGAAATACGAGCAGTACTTC.

This rearrangement joins TRBV2 to TRBJ2-2; D possibly corresponds to TRBD2 (5 bases). V lost 7 bases, J lost 3 bases, and 12 bases lay in between. This CDR3 contains 14 residues. Germline V gene data show CDR1 as SNHLY and CDR2 as FYNNEI. The CDR3 DNA is TGTGCCAGCACTGTCTCGAGGGACACCGGGGAGCTGTTTTTT. Protein product: CASTVSRDTGELFF.

The V gene is TRBV20-1, the J gene TRBJ2-3; D is unclear. Germline-derived CDR1 and CDR2 are DFQATT and SNEGSKA (reference sequence). This CDR3 is built from 13 residues. V lost 6 bases and J lost 2, with 12 bases in between. The CDR3 region has the DNA TGCAGTGCGGCGGAACTACACACAGATACGCAGTATTTT. It yields the protein CSAAELHTDTQYF.

There are a few counts of this clonotype. CDR3 nucleotide sequence: TGCAGTGCAGCAGGAGGGGGGCAAAGGATCAACAATGAGCAGTTCTTC. It specifies CSAAGGGQRINNEQFF. The chain has TRBV20-1 and TRBJ2-1; D possibly uses TRBD1 or TRBD2 (6 bases each). Germline V CDR1 and CDR2: DFQATT, SNEGSKA (reference sequence). The V gene lost 6 bases and the J gene lost 5 bases, with 23 bases spanning the gap. The CDR3 consists of 16 residues.